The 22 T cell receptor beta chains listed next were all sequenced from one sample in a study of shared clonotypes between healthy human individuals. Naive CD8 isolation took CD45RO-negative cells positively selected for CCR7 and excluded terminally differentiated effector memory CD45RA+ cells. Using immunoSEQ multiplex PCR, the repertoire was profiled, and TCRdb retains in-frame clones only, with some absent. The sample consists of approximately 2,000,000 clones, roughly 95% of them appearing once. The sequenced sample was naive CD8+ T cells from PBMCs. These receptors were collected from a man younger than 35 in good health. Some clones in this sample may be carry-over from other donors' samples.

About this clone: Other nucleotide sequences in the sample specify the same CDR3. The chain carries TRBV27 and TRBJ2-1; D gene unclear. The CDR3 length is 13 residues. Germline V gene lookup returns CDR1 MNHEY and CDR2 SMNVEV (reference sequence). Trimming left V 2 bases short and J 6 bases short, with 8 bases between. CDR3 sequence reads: CASSLGPLNEQFF. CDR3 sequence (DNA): TGTGCCAGCAGTTTAGGTCCCCTCAATGAGCAGTTCTTC.

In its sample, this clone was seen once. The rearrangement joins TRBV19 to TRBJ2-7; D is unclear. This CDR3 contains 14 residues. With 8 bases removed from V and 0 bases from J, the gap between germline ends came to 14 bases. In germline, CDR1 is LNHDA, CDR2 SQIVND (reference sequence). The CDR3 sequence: CASAVRSASYEQYF. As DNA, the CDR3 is TGTGCCAGTGCAGTAAGGAGCGCCTCCTACGAGCAGTACTTC.

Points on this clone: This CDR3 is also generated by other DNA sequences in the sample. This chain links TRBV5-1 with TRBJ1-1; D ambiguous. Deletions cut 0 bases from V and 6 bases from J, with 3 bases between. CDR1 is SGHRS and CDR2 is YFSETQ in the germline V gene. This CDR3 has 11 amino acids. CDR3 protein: CASSLGSEAFF. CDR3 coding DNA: TGCGCCAGCAGCTTGGGTTCTGAAGCTTTCTTT.

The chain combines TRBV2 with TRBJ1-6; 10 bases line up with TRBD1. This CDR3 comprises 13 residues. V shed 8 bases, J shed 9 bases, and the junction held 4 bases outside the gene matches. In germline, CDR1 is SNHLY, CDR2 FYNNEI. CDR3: CASGTGETSPLHF. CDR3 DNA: TGTGCCAGCGGGACAGGGGAAACTTCACCCCTCCACTTT. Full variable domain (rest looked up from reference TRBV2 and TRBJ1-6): EPEVTQTPSHQVTQMGQEVILRCVPISNHLYFYWYRQILGQKVEFLVSFYNNEISEKSEIFDDQFSVERPDGSNFTLKIRSTKLEDSAMYFCASGTGETSPLHFGNGTRLTVT.

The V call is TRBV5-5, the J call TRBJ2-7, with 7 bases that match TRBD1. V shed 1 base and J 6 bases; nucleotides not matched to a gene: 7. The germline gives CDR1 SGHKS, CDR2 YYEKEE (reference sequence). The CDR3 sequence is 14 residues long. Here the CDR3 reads CASSLSTGSGEQYF. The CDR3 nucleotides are TGTGCCAGCAGCTTGTCGACAGGGAGCGGCGAGCAGTACTTC.

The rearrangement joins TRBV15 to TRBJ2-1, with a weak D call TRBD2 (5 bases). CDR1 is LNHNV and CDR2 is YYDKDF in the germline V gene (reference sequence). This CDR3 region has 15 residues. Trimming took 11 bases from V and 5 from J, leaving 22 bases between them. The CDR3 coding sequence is TGTGCCGCCCAAAAGAGGGCAGGAGCTAACAATGAGCAGTTCTTC. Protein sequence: CAAQKRAGANNEQFF.

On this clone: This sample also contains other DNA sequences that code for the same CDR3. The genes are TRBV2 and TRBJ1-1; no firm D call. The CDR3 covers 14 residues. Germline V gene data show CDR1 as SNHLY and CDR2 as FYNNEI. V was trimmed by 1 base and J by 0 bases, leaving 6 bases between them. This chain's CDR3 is CASSEGQMNTEAFF. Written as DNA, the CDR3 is TGTGCCAGCAGTGAAGGGCAGATGAACACTGAAGCTTTCTTT.

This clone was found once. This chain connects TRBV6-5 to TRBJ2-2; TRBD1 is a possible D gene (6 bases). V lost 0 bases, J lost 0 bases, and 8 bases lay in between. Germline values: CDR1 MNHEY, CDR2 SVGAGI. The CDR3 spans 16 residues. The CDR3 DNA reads TGTGCCAGCAGTTACTCTTGGGACACGAACACCGGGGAGCTGTTTTTT. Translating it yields CASSYSWDTNTGELFF.

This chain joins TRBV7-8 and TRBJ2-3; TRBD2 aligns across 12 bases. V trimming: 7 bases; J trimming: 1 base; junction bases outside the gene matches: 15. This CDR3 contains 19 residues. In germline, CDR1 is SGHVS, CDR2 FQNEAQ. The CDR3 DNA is TGTGCCAGCACCCCGTCTGGGCTAGCGGGAGGGCCGGGCACAGATACGCAGTATTTT. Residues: CASTPSGLAGGPGTDTQYF.

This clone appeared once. In nucleotides, the CDR3 is TGTGCCAGCAGTTTATCCCCCTGGTATGAAGCTTTCTTT. Translated, it gives CASSLSPWYEAFF. The chain couples TRBV28 to TRBJ1-1; no clear D gene. CDR1 is MDHEN, CDR2 SYDVKM, per germline. The V end was cut by 1 base, the J end by 7 bases, with 10 bases between. CDR3 size: 13 residues.

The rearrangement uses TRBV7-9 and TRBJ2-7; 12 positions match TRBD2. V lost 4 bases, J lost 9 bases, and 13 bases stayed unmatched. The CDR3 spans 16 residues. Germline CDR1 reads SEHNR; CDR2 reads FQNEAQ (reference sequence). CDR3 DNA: TGTGCCAGCAGCTCCCTCTTACTAGCGGGAGGTCCCGGGCAGTACTTC. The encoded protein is CASSSLLLAGGPGQYF.

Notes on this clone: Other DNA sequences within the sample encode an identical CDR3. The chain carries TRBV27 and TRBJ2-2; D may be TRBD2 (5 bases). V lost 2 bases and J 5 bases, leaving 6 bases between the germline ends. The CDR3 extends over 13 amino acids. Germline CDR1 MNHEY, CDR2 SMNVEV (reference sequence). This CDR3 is CASSLRGTGELFF. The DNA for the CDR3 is TGTGCCAGCAGTTTACGGGGAACCGGGGAGCTGTTTTTT.

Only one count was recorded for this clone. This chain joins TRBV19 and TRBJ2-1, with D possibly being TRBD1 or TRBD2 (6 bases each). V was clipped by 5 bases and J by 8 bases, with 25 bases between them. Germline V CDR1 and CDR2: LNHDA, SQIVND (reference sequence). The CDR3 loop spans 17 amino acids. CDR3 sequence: CASSPLHDRRAGHEQFF. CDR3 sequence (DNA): TGTGCCAGTAGTCCACTTCACGACAGGCGGGCGGGGCATGAGCAGTTCTTC.

CDR3 region: CARSLESVAPTEAFF. The CDR3 DNA is TGTGCCAGAAGCTTGGAATCTGTGGCCCCCACTGAAGCTTTCTTT. The chain is built from TRBV5-3 and TRBJ1-1; no reliable D call. TRBV5-3 is an ORF, and what it does is uncertain. Trimming pared 0 bases from V and 4 bases from J, leaving 13 bases between. This CDR3 is built from 15 residues.

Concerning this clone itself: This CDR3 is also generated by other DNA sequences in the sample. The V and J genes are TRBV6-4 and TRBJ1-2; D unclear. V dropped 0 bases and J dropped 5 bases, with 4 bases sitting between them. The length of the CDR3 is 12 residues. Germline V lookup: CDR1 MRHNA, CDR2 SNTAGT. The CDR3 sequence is CASSDSGYGYTF. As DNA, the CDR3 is TGTGCCAGCAGTGACTCGGGGTATGGCTACACCTTC.

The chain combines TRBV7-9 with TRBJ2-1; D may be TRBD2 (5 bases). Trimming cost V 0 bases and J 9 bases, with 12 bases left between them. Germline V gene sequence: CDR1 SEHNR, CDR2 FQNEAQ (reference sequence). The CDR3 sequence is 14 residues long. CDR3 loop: CASSLAGVTGEQFF. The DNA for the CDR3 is TGTGCCAGCAGCTTAGCCGGGGTCACTGGTGAGCAGTTCTTC.

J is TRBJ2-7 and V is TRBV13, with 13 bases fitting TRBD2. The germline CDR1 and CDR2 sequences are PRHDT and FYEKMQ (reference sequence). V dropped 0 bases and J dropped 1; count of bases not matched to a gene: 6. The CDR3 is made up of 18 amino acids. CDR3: CASSLGMPGLAGSYEQYF. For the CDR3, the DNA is TGTGCCAGCAGCTTAGGGATGCCGGGACTAGCGGGATCCTACGAGCAGTACTTC.

In DNA form, the CDR3 reads TGTGCTCAGCCCAGAGGGGGCGCCGTCGATGAGCAGTTCTTC. Translating gives CAQPRGGAVDEQFF. This chain uses TRBV2 with TRBJ2-1, with 7 bases lining up with TRBD1. Germline loops: CDR1 SNHLY, CDR2 FYNNEI. The CDR3 covers 14 residues.

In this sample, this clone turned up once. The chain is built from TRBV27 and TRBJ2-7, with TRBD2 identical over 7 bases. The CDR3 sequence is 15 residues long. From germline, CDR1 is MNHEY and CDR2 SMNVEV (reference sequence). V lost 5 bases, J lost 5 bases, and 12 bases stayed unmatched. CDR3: CASSPMWRELDEQYF. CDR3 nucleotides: TGTGCCAGCAGTCCCATGTGGCGGGAGTTGGACGAGCAGTACTTC.

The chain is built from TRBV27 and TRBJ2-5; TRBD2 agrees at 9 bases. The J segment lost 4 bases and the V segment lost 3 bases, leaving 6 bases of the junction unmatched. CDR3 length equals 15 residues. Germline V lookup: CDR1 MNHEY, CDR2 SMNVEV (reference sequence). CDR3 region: CASSLWREGPETQYF. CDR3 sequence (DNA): TGTGCCAGCAGTTTGTGGCGGGAGGGCCCAGAGACCCAGTACTTC.

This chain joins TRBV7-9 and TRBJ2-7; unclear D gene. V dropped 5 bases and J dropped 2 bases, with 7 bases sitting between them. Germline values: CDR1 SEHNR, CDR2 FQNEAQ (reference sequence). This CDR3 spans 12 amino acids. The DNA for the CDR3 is TGTGCCAGCAGCCTAGACGCCTACGAGCAGTACTTC. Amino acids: CASSLDAYEQYF. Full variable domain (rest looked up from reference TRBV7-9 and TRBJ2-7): DTGVSQNPRHKITKRGQNVTFRCDPISEHNRLYWYRQTLGQGPEFLTYFQNEAQLEKSRLLSDRFSAERPKGSFSTLEIQRTEQGDSAMYLCASSLDAYEQYFGPGTRLTVT.

For the CDR3, the DNA is TGTGCCAGCAGCCAGGGACAGGGTTACATGAACACTGAAGCTTTCTTT. It translates to CASSQGQGYMNTEAFF. The chain carries TRBV7-2 and TRBJ1-1, with TRBD1 identical over 9 bases. Germline V gene data show CDR1 as SGHTA and CDR2 as FQGNSA. Trimming cost V 5 bases and J 0 bases; bases outside gene matches: 7. The CDR3 sequence is 16 residues long. The full variable domain, its missing parts supplied by reference TRBV7-2 and TRBJ1-1, is GAGVSQSPSNKVTEKGKDVELRCDPISGHTALYWYRQSLGQGLEFLIYFQGNSAPDKSGLPSDRFSAERTGGSVSTLTIQRTQQEDSAVYLCASSQGQGYMNTEAFFGQGTRLTVV.